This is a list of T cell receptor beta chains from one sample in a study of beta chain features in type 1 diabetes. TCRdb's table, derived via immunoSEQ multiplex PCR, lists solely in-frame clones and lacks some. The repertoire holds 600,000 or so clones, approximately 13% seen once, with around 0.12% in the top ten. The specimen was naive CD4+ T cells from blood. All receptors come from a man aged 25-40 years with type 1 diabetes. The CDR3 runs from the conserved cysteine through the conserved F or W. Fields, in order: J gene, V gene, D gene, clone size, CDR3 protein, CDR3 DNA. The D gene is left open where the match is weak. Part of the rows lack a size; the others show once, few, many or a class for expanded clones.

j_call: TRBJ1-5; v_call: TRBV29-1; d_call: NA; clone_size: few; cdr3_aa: CSVTGPGNQPQHF; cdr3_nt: TGCAGCGTAACGGGACCGGGGAATCAGCCCCAGCATTTT
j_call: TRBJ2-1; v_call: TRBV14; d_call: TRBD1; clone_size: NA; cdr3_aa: CASSPILGTGVIEQFF; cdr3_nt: TGTGCCAGCAGCCCAATCCTAGGGACAGGGGTGATTGAGCAGTTCTTC
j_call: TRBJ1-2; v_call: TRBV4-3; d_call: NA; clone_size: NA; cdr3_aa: CASSQGVLTGYGYTF; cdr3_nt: TGCGCCAGCAGCCAAGGAGTTTTGACGGGTTATGGCTACACCTTC
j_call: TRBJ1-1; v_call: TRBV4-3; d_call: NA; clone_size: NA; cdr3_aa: CASSQVGQGTEAFF; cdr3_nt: TGCGCCAGCAGCCAAGTGGGGCAGGGCACTGAAGCTTTCTTT
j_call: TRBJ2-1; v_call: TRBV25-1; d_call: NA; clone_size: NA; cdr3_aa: CASSERGSLSHEQFF; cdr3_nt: TGTGCCAGCAGTGAACGGGGGTCTCTGTCCCATGAGCAGTTCTTC
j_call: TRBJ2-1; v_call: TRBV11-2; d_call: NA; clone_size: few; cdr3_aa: CASSPQGGSYNEQFF; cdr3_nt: TGTGCCAGCAGCCCCCAAGGAGGCTCCTACAATGAGCAGTTCTTC
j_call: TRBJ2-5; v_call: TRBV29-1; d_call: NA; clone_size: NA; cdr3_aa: CSVVEVVETQYF; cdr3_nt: TGCAGCGTTGTTGAGGTCGTAGAGACCCAGTACTTC
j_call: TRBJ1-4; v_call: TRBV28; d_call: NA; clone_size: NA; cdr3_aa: CASSPGQINEKLFF; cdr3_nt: TGTGCCAGCAGCCCGGGGCAGATTAATGAAAAACTGTTTTTT
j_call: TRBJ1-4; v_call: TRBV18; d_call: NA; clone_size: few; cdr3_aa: CASSPPATNEKLFF; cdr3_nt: TGTGCCAGCTCACCACCGGCCACTAATGAAAAACTGTTTTTT
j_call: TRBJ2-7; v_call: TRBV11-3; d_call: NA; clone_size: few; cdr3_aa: CASSLDSEGWYEQYF; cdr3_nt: TGTGCCAGCAGCTTAGATTCGGAGGGTTGGTACGAGCAGTACTTC
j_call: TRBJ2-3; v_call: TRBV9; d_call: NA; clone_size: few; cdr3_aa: CASSVGPDTQYF; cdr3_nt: TGTGCCAGCAGCGTAGGTCCGGATACGCAGTATTTT
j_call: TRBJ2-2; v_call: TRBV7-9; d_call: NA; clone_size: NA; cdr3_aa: CASSFTGTTGELFF; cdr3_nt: TGTGCCAGCAGCTTCACAGGGACCACCGGGGAGCTGTTTTTT
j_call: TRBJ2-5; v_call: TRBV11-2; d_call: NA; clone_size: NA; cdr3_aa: CASSPPGSQETQYF; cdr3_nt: TGTGCCAGCAGCCCACCTGGAAGTCAAGAGACCCAGTACTTC
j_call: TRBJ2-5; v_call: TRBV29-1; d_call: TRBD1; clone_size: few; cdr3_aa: CSVDRTGGVTYF; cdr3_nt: TGCAGCGTTGACCGGACAGGGGGGGTTACCTACTTC
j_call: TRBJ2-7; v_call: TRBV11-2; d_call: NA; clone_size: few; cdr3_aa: CASSSTNSYSYEQYF; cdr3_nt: TGTGCCAGCAGCTCGACGAACAGTTACTCCTACGAGCAGTACTTC
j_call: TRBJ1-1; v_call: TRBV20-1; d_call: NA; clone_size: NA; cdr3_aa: CSAKGRPEAFF; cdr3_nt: TGCAGTGCTAAAGGTAGGCCTGAAGCTTTCTTT
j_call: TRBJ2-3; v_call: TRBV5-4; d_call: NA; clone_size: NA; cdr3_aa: CASSLEGHTQYF; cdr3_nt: TGTGCCAGCAGCTTGGAGGGACATACGCAGTATTTT
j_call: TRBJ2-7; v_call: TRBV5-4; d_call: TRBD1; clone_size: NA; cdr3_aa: CASSLPPGTGVKEQYF; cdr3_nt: TGTGCCAGCAGCTTGCCGCCCGGGACAGGAGTGAAGGAGCAGTACTTC
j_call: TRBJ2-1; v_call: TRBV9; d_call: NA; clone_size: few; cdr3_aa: CASSGAPTNNEQFF; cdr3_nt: TGTGCCAGCAGCGGGGCCCCCACAAACAATGAGCAGTTCTTC
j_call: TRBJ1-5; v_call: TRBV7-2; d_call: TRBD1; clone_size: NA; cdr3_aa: CASSLAQGAGQPQHF; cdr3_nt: TGTGCCAGCAGCTTAGCACAGGGGGCGGGTCAGCCCCAGCATTTT
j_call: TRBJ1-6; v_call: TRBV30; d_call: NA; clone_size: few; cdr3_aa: CAWSDSSTGNSPLHF; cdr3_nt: TGTGCCTGGAGTGATTCGTCGACGGGGAACTCACCCCTCCACTTT
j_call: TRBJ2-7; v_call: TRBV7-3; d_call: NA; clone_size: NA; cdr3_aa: CASSPAGVSPSYEQYF; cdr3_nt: TGTGCCAGCAGCCCTGCGGGTGTATCTCCTTCCTACGAGCAGTACTTC
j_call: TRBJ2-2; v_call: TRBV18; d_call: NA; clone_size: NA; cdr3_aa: CASSPPTGTGELFF; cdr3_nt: TGTGCCAGCTCACCACCCACAGGCACCGGGGAGCTGTTTTTT